This entry lists 26 T cell receptor beta chains sequenced from one sample in a study of cytomegalovirus exposure and HLA in healthy donors. Assay used: immunoSEQ multiplex PCR; TCRdb lists only in-frame clones, some missing. Of 97,000 or so clones listed, approximately 84% were seen once; the top ten hold around 6.3%. Material for sequencing was PBMCs. Receptors were obtained from a man between 18 and 29 years old in good health and CMV-seropositive.

This clone was counted between two and nine times. The chain joins TRBV23-1 to TRBJ2-7, with 8 bases fitting TRBD1. TRBV23-1 is annotated as an ORF whose role is uncertain. The CDR3 spans 15 residues. Losses at the gene ends were 3 bases for V and 1 base for J; bases not matched to a gene: 5. The CDR3, as DNA: TGCGCCAGCAGTCATATCCGGGACAGGTCCTACGAGCAGTACTTC. Translating it yields CASSHIRDRSYEQYF.

V is TRBV2 and J is TRBJ2-7; possibly TRBD2 for D (6 bases). Germline CDR1 SNHLY, CDR2 FYNNEI. V shed 6 bases and J shed 6 bases, with 21 bases lying between them. The CDR3 runs 15 residues. The DNA for the CDR3 is TGTGCCAGCAGGCTAAGAACGGCGGGGAGGAGCGAGCAGTACTTC. Translating gives CASRLRTAGRSEQYF.

This chain uses TRBV29-1 with TRBJ1-2; D might be TRBD1 (5 bases). V lost 0 bases and J lost 2, with 16 bases in between. There are 16 residues in the CDR3. Germline V CDR1 and CDR2: SQVTM, ANQGSEA. CDR3 sequence (DNA): TGCAGCGTTGAAGAAGACAGACGCTTAAACAACTATGGCTACACCTTC. Protein: CSVEEDRRLNNYGYTF.

The chain combines TRBV5-1 with TRBJ2-7; D is perhaps TRBD2 (7 bases). The V end was cut by 3 bases, the J end by 2 bases, with 15 bases between. The CDR3 is 15 amino acids. Germline-derived CDR1 and CDR2 are SGHRS and YFSETQ. CDR3 loop: CASSSGGRWAYEQYF. The CDR3 DNA reads TGCGCCAGCAGCTCGGGGGGCAGGTGGGCCTACGAGCAGTACTTC.

V and J are TRBV5-1 and TRBJ2-7; maybe TRBD2 (6 bases). Trimming removed 0 bases at V and 6 bases at J, with 10 bases between. CDR3 length: 13 residues. CDR1 SGHRS and CDR2 YFSETQ come from the germline V gene. CDR3: CASSLGGDGEQYF. The CDR3 nucleotides read TGCGCCAGCAGCTTGGGGGGGGACGGCGAGCAGTACTTC. Based on the CDR3 plus reference TRBV5-1 and TRBJ2-7, the full variable domain is KAGVTQTPRYLIKTRGQQVTLSCSPISGHRSVSWYQQTPGQGLQFLFEYFSETQRNKGNFPGRFSGRQFSNSRSEMNVSTLELGDSALYLCASSLGGDGEQYFGPGTRLTVT.

The chain is built from TRBV4-3 and TRBJ2-7; 7 nucleotides match TRBD2. This CDR3 is built from 16 residues. V dropped 0 bases and J dropped 3; count of bases not matched to a gene: 8. Germline values: CDR1 LGHNA, CDR2 YSLEER. CDR3 nucleotide sequence: TGCGCCAGCAGCCAAGATTGGGCGGGAGACGTCTACGAGCAGTACTTC. Residues: CASSQDWAGDVYEQYF.

V gene TRBV11-2 combines with J gene TRBJ2-1; D gene unclear. Germline loops: CDR1 SGHAT, CDR2 FQNNGV. The CDR3 has 15 residues. Trimming stripped 7 bases from V and 6 bases from J, with 19 bases between. CDR3 sequence: CASTRFMDSGNEQFF. CDR3 DNA: TGTGCCAGCACCCGCTTCATGGATTCGGGCAATGAGCAGTTCTTC.

This chain links TRBV18 with TRBJ1-2; possible D gene TRBD1, 6 bases. The length of the CDR3 is 15 residues. Per germline, CDR1 KGHSH and CDR2 LQKENI. Trimming pared 2 bases from V and 3 bases from J, leaving 13 bases between. In nucleotides, the CDR3 is TGTGCCAGCTCACCAGCCTCAGGGGCCTACTATGGCTACACCTTC. This translates into CASSPASGAYYGYTF. Complete variable domain (other parts from reference TRBV18 and TRBJ1-2): NAGVMQNPRHLVRRRGQEARLRCSPMKGHSHVYWYRQLPEEGLKFMVYLQKENIIDESGMPKERFSAEFPKEGPSILRIQQVVRGDSAAYFCASSPASGAYYGYTFGSGTRLTVV.

The chain couples TRBV7-3 to TRBJ2-2; 9 nucleotides match TRBD1. J was trimmed by 4 bases and V by 5 bases; bases with no gene match: 8. CDR3 length equals 16 residues. Per the germline V gene, CDR1 is SGHTA and CDR2 is FQGTGA. The DNA for the CDR3 is TGTGCCAGCAGCGAAGGACAGGGGACGGGCACCGGGGAGCTGTTTTTT. It yields the protein CASSEGQGTGTGELFF.

The rearrangement joins TRBV19 to TRBJ1-3; no firm D call. Trimming removed 8 bases from V and 0 bases from J, with 17 bases in between. Germline V gives CDR1 LNHDA, CDR2 SQIVND (reference sequence). The CDR3 extends over 16 amino acids. In nucleotides, the CDR3 is TGTGCCAGTTCAGGCCGTCAGAAGAACTCTGGAAACACCATATATTTT. It encodes CASSGRQKNSGNTIYF.

This clone was seen a single time. The rearrangement links TRBV5-1 to TRBJ2-7; 7 nucleotides align to TRBD2. Germline V gene lookup returns CDR1 SGHRS and CDR2 YFSETQ. V was clipped by 4 bases and J by 4 bases; unmatched bases: 14. This CDR3 region has 16 residues. Written as DNA, the CDR3 is TGCGCCAGCAGCCCCGGCTGGGGGGGTGGATGGTACGAGCAGTACTTC. It codes for CASSPGWGGGWYEQYF.

The table lists this clone with a count of one. This sequence joins TRBV11-1 and TRBJ2-1; D gene ambiguous. CDR1 and CDR2 from the germline V gene are SGHAT and FQDESV (reference sequence). The ends were cut back, 1 base at V and 0 bases at J, with 7 bases in the middle. The CDR3 has 15 amino acids. The CDR3 loop reads CASSLVRYSYNEQFF. The CDR3 DNA follows: TGTGCCAGCAGCTTAGTGCGATACTCCTACAATGAGCAGTTCTTC.

The gene calls are TRBV7-6 and TRBJ1-5; D is possibly TRBD1 (5 bases). The germline gives CDR1 SGHVS, CDR2 FNYEAQ. V lost 5 bases and J 5 bases, leaving 10 bases between the germline ends. This CDR3 region has 13 residues. The CDR3 sequence is CASSIDSYQPQHF. CDR3 bases: TGTGCCAGCAGCATCGACAGCTATCAGCCCCAGCATTTT.

The chain couples TRBV5-1 to TRBJ2-1; 11 nucleotides align to TRBD2. The CDR3 extends over 16 amino acids. V shed 3 bases and J 2 bases; nucleotides not matched to a gene: 4. The germline V gene encodes CDR1 SGHRS and CDR2 YFSETQ. Here the CDR3 DNA reads TGCGCCAGCAGCTATATGACTAGCGGGGCCTACAATGAGCAGTTCTTC. It yields the protein CASSYMTSGAYNEQFF. Full variable domain (missing parts from reference TRBV5-1 and TRBJ2-1): KAGVTQTPRYLIKTRGQQVTLSCSPISGHRSVSWYQQTPGQGLQFLFEYFSETQRNKGNFPGRFSGRQFSNSRSEMNVSTLELGDSALYLCASSYMTSGAYNEQFFGPGTRLTVL.

The rearrangement joins TRBV11-3 to TRBJ2-1; 9 bases agree with TRBD1. Germline loops: CDR1 SGHNT, CDR2 YENEEA. This CDR3 has 15 amino acids. V was pared by 5 bases and J by 6 bases, with 8 bases of the junction left unmatched. CDR3 nucleotide sequence: TGTGCCAGCAGCCGTTACAGGGGGCTTCGCAATGAGCAGTTCTTC. It specifies CASSRYRGLRNEQFF.

The CDR3 region has the DNA TGTGCCAGCAGCCCCCGCCCCATCGGGAGATCATTCAACGAGCAGTACTTC. Translation: CASSPRPIGRSFNEQYF. This sequence joins TRBV9 and TRBJ2-7; tentatively, D is TRBD2 (6 bases). Germline CDR1 SGDLS, CDR2 YYNGEE. The V end lost 4 bases, the J end lost 5 bases, and 25 bases lay between the germline ends. This CDR3 is 17 amino acids long.

The V and J genes are TRBV2 and TRBJ1-2; D possibly corresponds to TRBD1 (6 bases). The ends were cut back, 11 bases at V and 6 bases at J, with 16 bases in the middle. This CDR3 is 12 amino acids long. CDR1 and CDR2 from the germline V gene are SNHLY and FYNNEI. The CDR3 spells CARRGDIHGYTF. The CDR3 DNA reads TGTGCCCGCCGAGGGGACATTCATGGCTACACCTTC.

The chain couples TRBV11-2 to TRBJ2-1; 10 bases line up with TRBD2. The CDR3 is made up of 15 amino acids. CDR1 and CDR2 (germline): SGHAT, FQNNGV. V was pared by 5 bases and J by 5 bases, with 6 bases of the junction left unmatched. CDR3 loop: CASSTLAGVNNEQFF. CDR3 DNA: TGTGCCAGCAGCACGCTAGCGGGGGTAAACAATGAGCAGTTCTTC. Variable domain in full (rest from reference TRBV11-2 and TRBJ2-1): EAGVAQSPRYKIIEKRQSVAFWCNPISGHATLYWYQQILGQGPKLLIQFQNNGVVDDSQLPKDRFSAERLKGVDSTLKIQPAKLEDSAVYLCASSTLAGVNNEQFFGPGTRLTVL.

This rearrangement joins TRBV7-8 to TRBJ2-1, with TRBD2 identical over 8 bases. Trimming removed 0 bases from V and 2 bases from J; junction bases left unmatched: 9. The CDR3 runs to 18 residues. Germline CDR1 reads SGHVS; CDR2 reads FQNEAQ. Here the CDR3 reads CASSLAGLGGGPYNEQFF. DNA for the CDR3: TGTGCCAGCAGCTTAGCAGGGTTAGGCGGGGGGCCCTACAATGAGCAGTTCTTC.

The chain recombines TRBV11-2 with TRBJ2-7; D is unresolved. Trimming took 1 base from V and 7 from J, leaving 8 bases between them. In germline, CDR1 is SGHAT, CDR2 FQNNGV. CDR3 length: 12 residues. The CDR3 coding sequence is TGTGCCAGCAGCTTAGTCAGACAAGAGCAGTACTTC. Translated: CASSLVRQEQYF.

Written as DNA, the CDR3 is TGTGCCAGCAGTACTAGCACAGATACGCAGTATTTT. Protein: CASSTSTDTQYF. V gene TRBV28 combines with J gene TRBJ2-3, with no clear D. This CDR3 region has 12 residues. CDR1 and CDR2 from the germline V gene are MDHEN and SYDVKM. The ends were cut back, 5 bases at V and 0 bases at J, with 3 bases in the middle.

The chain employs TRBV7-9 and TRBJ2-7, with a weak D call TRBD1 (5 bases). CDR1 is SEHNR and CDR2 is FQNEAQ in the germline V gene (reference sequence). The V gene lost 1 base and the J gene lost 2 bases, with 9 bases spanning the gap. The CDR3 has 14 residues. In nucleotides, the CDR3 is TGTGCCAGCAGCTTAGACAGGCAAACCTACGAGCAGTACTTC. The encoded protein is CASSLDRQTYEQYF.

V usage is TRBV2 and J usage is TRBJ1-3; a possible D gene is TRBD1 (5 bases). The V end lost 8 bases, the J end lost 0 bases, and 11 bases lay between the germline ends. Germline CDR1 SNHLY, CDR2 FYNNEI. This CDR3 is built from 14 residues. The CDR3 region is CASGGHLSGNTIYF. CDR3 DNA: TGTGCCAGCGGTGGACATCTCTCTGGAAACACCATATATTTT.

The V gene is TRBV5-4, the J gene TRBJ2-2; TRBD1 aligns across 9 bases. This CDR3 comprises 16 residues. Germline CDR1 and CDR2: SGHNT and YYREEE (reference sequence). With V trimmed by 4 bases and J by 0 bases, 4 bases remained unmatched. DNA for the CDR3: TGTGCCAGCAGCACAGGGGGCAGTACGAACACCGGGGAGCTGTTTTTT. Amino acid sequence: CASSTGGSTNTGELFF.

The chain joins TRBV19 to TRBJ2-1; 7 bases match TRBD2. Germline assignment: CDR1 LNHDA and CDR2 SQIVND (reference sequence). The CDR3 covers 17 residues. V lost 10 bases, J lost 7 bases, and 22 bases stayed unmatched. The CDR3 DNA sequence: TGTGCCACAAAAAATTTGCGGGAGTCTTGGGGGGTGAATGAGCAGTTCTTC. It translates to CATKNLRESWGVNEQFF.

This clone is a singleton in its sample. This sequence joins TRBV15 and TRBJ2-7; 7 bases match TRBD1. The germline gives CDR1 LNHNV, CDR2 YYDKDF (reference sequence). Trimming at V came to 0 bases and at J to 5 bases, leaving 10 bases not matched to a gene. This CDR3 has 16 residues. DNA of the CDR3: TGTGCCACCAGCAGAGATGCCGGGACAGCAACCCACGAGCAGTACTTC. Amino acids: CATSRDAGTATHEQYF. The entire variable domain, with the rest obtained from reference TRBV15 and TRBJ2-7, is as follows: DAMVIQNPRYQVTQFGKPVTLSCSQTLNHNVMYWYQQKSSQAPKLLFHYYDKDFNNEADTPDNFQSRRPNTSFCFLDIRSPGLGDTAMYLCATSRDAGTATHEQYFGPGTRLTVT.